This paragraph covers one T cell receptor beta chain sequence. This clonotype came up a few times. Its binding antigen is unknown. No base quality information exists; no much larger clone differs at one position. Reading from cysteine to phenylalanine, the CDR3 counts 11 amino acids. The DNA shown is the 33-base CDR3, in frame from base 1. The germline V gene specifies SGHTS as CDR1 and YDEGEE as CDR2. V is cut by 0 bases and J by 8 bases, and the space between the germline ends is 5 bases. This sample was included in a study of CD8 T cells in Susac syndrome (dated by TCRdb to between 2019 and 2020). The study in broad terms: The study used repertoire sequencing to test whether antigen drove CD8+ T cell activation and differentiation in Susac syndrome. CD8+ T cell repertoire clonality was compared between about a dozen healthy donors, approximately 14 Susac syndrome patients and 15 or so multiple sclerosis patients. What the study reported, not specific to this receptor: The number of individuals in the TCR sequencing and HLA analysis was acknowledged as relatively small.

Peripheral blood CD8+ and CD4+ T cells from healthy donors, Susac syndrome patients and multiple sclerosis patients were profiled by high-throughput TCR beta sequencing. Multiple sclerosis controls were treatment-naive patients with stable or active relapsing-remitting disease fulfilling revised McDonald criteria. Bulk CD8+ and CD4+ T cells were purified magnetically by negative isolation, whereas CD8+ TEMRA cells were enriched by FACS. Blood was drawn into EDTA tubes, processed within 24 hours, and PBMCs were isolated by density gradient centrifugation. PBMCs destined for TCR sequencing were cryopreserved in liquid nitrogen and later thawed in a 37 °C water bath. Purity of sorted or isolated CD4+, CD8+ and CD8+ TEMRA cells was at least 90%. RNA was extracted using the RNeasy kit, and about 0.45 to 1 ug of the RNA was reverse transcribed with random hexamers. The immunoSEQ multiplex PCR assay, covering 54 Vbeta and 13 Jbeta segments, was used to amplify TCR beta CDR3 regions. To correct PCR amplification bias, a synthetic template baseline was used for both primer optimization and computational correction. As for the authors' bioinformatics: Only productive sequences were kept, with reads annotated to V, D and J genes according to IMGT and analyzed in immunoSEQ Analyzer. Clonality was computed as one minus Shannon entropy normalized by log2 of the number of productive unique sequences. Public and private clones were assessed among the 100 most prevalent clones of each patient and control. Clones were defined as Susac-specific when absent from the healthy and MS cohorts, from 1,000 to 1,100 published viral clones and from other ImmuneACCESS disease sequences. TCRdb applied fastp at Q25 and MiXCR to the public reads, then kept only in-frame beta chains. Every entry covers one CDR3 protein and lists the most common genes and DNA from its rows. The V and J calls reflect TCRdb's pipeline rather than the authors' work. This sample holds 200,000 or so distinct CDR3 sequences; more than 85% were observed only once. The ten top clones hold approximately 0.13% of the sample.

The TCR originated in a human donor with multiple sclerosis. Sequences were obtained from CD8+ T cells from PBMCs. The sequence is built from TRBV5-8 and TRBJ1-2; no confident D gene assignment can be made. The DNA sequence is given as TGTGCCAGCAGCTTGGCAGGCGGCTACACCTTC. This yields the protein CASSLAGGYTF.